These 16 T cell receptor beta chains originate from one sample sequenced in a study of blood T cell repertoires in COVID-19. TCRdb's copy holds only in-frame clones and misses some; the assay was immunoSEQ multiplex PCR. Among around 180,000 clones listed, around 85% were seen once. Sequencing was carried out using peripheral blood. The receptors originated from a woman aged 80 or over with acute or convalescent COVID-19.

This clone was found a few times. CDR3 loop: CASSYSSGLNQPQHF. CDR3 in DNA: TGTGCCAGCAGTTACTCCAGTGGGCTGAATCAGCCCCAGCATTTT. The rearrangement links TRBV6-5 to TRBJ1-5, with unresolved D. Looked up from germline, CDR1 is MNHEY and CDR2 is SVGAGI. V lost 0 bases, J lost 4 bases, and 10 bases lay in between. The CDR3 is made up of 15 amino acids.

Only a few counts were recorded for this clone. The V gene is TRBV24-1, the J gene TRBJ2-2; 9 bases line up with TRBD1. Germline V gene data show CDR1 as KGHDR and CDR2 as SFDVKD. V lost 3 bases, J lost 6 bases, and 10 bases stayed unmatched. The CDR3 has 17 amino acids. The CDR3 coding sequence is TGTGCCACCAGTGATCCCTCCGGGACAGGGATGTCCGGGGAGCTGTTTTTT. Its translation is CATSDPSGTGMSGELFF.

This rearrangement joins TRBV3-1 (or the pseudogene TRBV3-2) to TRBJ1-2, with a possible D match to TRBD1 (5 bases). Trimming stripped 0 bases from V and 5 bases from J, with 16 bases between. This CDR3 contains 16 residues. Germline CDR1 and CDR2: LGHDT and YNNKEL (reference sequence). The CDR3 DNA is TGTGCCAGCAGCCAAGAGGGCAAAGGGGCTGGGTATGGCTACACCTTC. This codes for CASSQEGKGAGYGYTF.

V and J are TRBV5-6 and TRBJ2-2; 8 bases align to TRBD1. Germline V gives CDR1 SGHDT, CDR2 YYEEEE. The V and J ends lost 0 bases and 2 bases, in that order; junction bases with no gene match: 9. This CDR3 is 18 amino acids long. The CDR3 DNA follows: TGTGCCAGCAGCTTGGCCGGTTACAGGGGGACCAACACCGGGGAGCTGTTTTTT. Translation: CASSLAGYRGTNTGELFF.

This clone has just a few counts. The V and J genes are TRBV7-8 and TRBJ1-5; D not resolved. The CDR3 consists of 13 residues. Deletions cut 7 bases from V and 7 bases from J, with 14 bases between. Germline V gene lookup returns CDR1 SGHVS and CDR2 FQNEAQ. CDR3 amino acids: CASTLGGRQPQHF. The CDR3 DNA reads as TGTGCCAGCACCCTGGGCGGGAGGCAGCCCCAGCATTTT.

CDR3 DNA: TGCAGCGTTGAAATTGGAGGCGTAACTAATGAAAAACTGTTTTTT. It codes for CSVEIGGVTNEKLFF. This chain uses TRBV29-1 with TRBJ1-4; D gene uncertain. V dropped 2 bases and J dropped 1 base, with 11 bases sitting between them. The germline CDR1 and CDR2 sequences are SQVTM and ANQGSEA. This CDR3 spans 15 amino acids.

The rearrangement uses TRBV29-1 and TRBJ2-7; 7 bases match TRBD1. In germline, CDR1 is SQVTM, CDR2 ANQGSEA. J lost 0 bases, V lost 6 bases, and 5 bases had no gene match. The CDR3 extends over 13 amino acids. CDR3 nucleotides: TGCAGCGTCAGACAGGGTAGCTCCTACGAGCAGTACTTC. Its translation is CSVRQGSSYEQYF.

The chain has TRBV19 and TRBJ2-7, with TRBD2 as a possible D gene (5 bases). Per germline, CDR1 LNHDA and CDR2 SQIVND (reference sequence). This CDR3 is 16 amino acids long. The V end lost 6 bases, the J end lost 0 bases, and 18 bases lay between the germline ends. CDR3 DNA: TGTGCCAGTAGCTCACGGGGTACCGCTAGCTCCTACGAGCAGTACTTC. Encoded protein: CASSSRGTASSYEQYF.

V gene TRBV7-2 combines with J gene TRBJ2-7, with 9 bases lining up with TRBD1. Trimming at V came to 1 base and at J to 6 bases, leaving 4 bases not matched to a gene. Germline assignment: CDR1 SGHTA and CDR2 FQGNSA. The CDR3 consists of 14 residues. CDR3 coding DNA: TGTGCCAGCAGCTTAGACAGGGGGCAGACCGAGCAGTACTTC. This translates into CASSLDRGQTEQYF.

The J gene is TRBJ2-7, the V gene TRBV19; TRBD2 matches at 9 bases. Germline V gene sequence: CDR1 LNHDA, CDR2 SQIVND (reference sequence). The CDR3 spans 14 residues. V lost 5 bases and J lost 4; bases outside the gene matches: 6. DNA of the CDR3: TGTGCCAGTAGTCAGACTAGCGGATCATACGAGCAGTACTTC. Residues: CASSQTSGSYEQYF.

The chain couples TRBV18 to TRBJ2-7; maybe TRBD1 (5 bases). Germline lookup yields CDR1 KGHSH and CDR2 LQKENI. This CDR3 is built from 14 residues. The germline V and J ends were trimmed by 3 bases and 7 bases, with 16 bases remaining between them. The CDR3, as DNA: TGTGCCAGCTCACCCTCCGGCAGGGCTGGGGAGCAGTACTTC. Its protein product is CASSPSGRAGEQYF.

The chain is built from TRBV7-9 and TRBJ1-2, with 8 bases aligning to TRBD1. Trimming cost V 5 bases and J 2 bases; bases outside gene matches: 16. In germline, CDR1 is SEHNR, CDR2 FQNEAQ (reference sequence). The CDR3 extends over 18 amino acids. CDR3 sequence reads: CASSQISARDRINYGYTF. The CDR3 coding sequence is TGTGCCAGCAGCCAAATCTCAGCCCGGGACAGGATAAACTATGGCTACACCTTC.

V usage is TRBV7-9 and J usage is TRBJ2-5; D perhaps matches TRBD1 (6 bases). CDR1 SEHNR and CDR2 FQNEAQ come from the germline V gene (reference sequence). V shed 4 bases and J shed 2 bases, with 14 bases lying between them. The CDR3 extends over 15 amino acids. CDR3 in amino acids: CASSSPRDTQETQYF. The CDR3 DNA sequence: TGTGCCAGCAGCTCCCCCCGGGACACACAAGAGACCCAGTACTTC.

CDR3 DNA sequence: TGTGCCACCAGTGGGGGGACACCCGAGCAGTACTTC. This gives the protein CATSGGTPEQYF. V usage is TRBV24-1 and J usage is TRBJ2-7; D may be TRBD1 (6 bases). From germline, CDR1 is KGHDR and CDR2 SFDVKD. This CDR3 is built from 12 residues. V lost 5 bases and J lost 6, with 10 bases in between.

CDR3 in DNA: TGTGCCAGCAGCCAACCCGTCGCCGGGACACAGTACGAGCAGTACTTC. This sequence encodes CASSQPVAGTQYEQYF. The chain is built from TRBV3-1 (or the pseudogene TRBV3-2) and TRBJ2-7, with D perhaps matching TRBD1 (6 bases). The CDR3 contains 16 residues. Per germline, CDR1 LGHDT and CDR2 YNNKEL (reference sequence). V gave up 2 bases and J gave up 4 bases, with 18 bases separating them.

The chain employs TRBV30 and TRBJ1-1; D not resolved. This CDR3 region has 14 residues. The germline V gene has CDR1 GTSNPN and CDR2 SVGIG (reference sequence). V was pared by 3 bases and J by 0 bases, with 11 bases between. The CDR3: CAWRSGVVNTEAFF. Here the CDR3 DNA reads TGTGCCTGGAGGTCGGGTGTGGTGAACACTGAAGCTTTCTTT.